One sample yielded the 25 T cell receptor beta chains listed below, sequenced in a study of cytomegalovirus exposure and HLA in healthy donors. Sequencing used immunoSEQ multiplex PCR; TCRdb keeps in-frame clones, though not all of them. The sample consists of roughly 180,000 clones, more than 80% of them appearing once. Source material: PBMCs. The source is a man younger than 35 in good health and CMV-seropositive.

This rearrangement joins TRBV7-2 to TRBJ2-4, with D perhaps matching TRBD1 (5 bases). The CDR3 extends over 15 amino acids. V was cut by 2 bases and J by 6 bases, with 14 bases left in between. The germline CDR1 and CDR2 sequences are SGHTA and FQGNSA. The CDR3 nucleotides read TGTGCCAGCAGCTTAAGCAGCCGGCAGGGAAACATTCAGTACTTC. Translating gives CASSLSSRQGNIQYF. The full variable domain, completed using reference TRBV7-2 and TRBJ2-4, is GAGVSQSPSNKVTEKGKDVELRCDPISGHTALYWYRQSLGQGLEFLIYFQGNSAPDKSGLPSDRFSAERTGGSVSTLTIQRTQQEDSAVYLCASSLSSRQGNIQYFGAGTRLSVL.

The V and J genes are TRBV2 and TRBJ2-1, with 8 bases that match TRBD2. Trimming took 4 bases from V and 6 from J; bases not matched to a gene: 8. Germline-derived CDR1 and CDR2 are SNHLY and FYNNEI. This CDR3 is 15 amino acids long. CDR3 sequence: CASSVRAGALNEQFF. CDR3 sequence (DNA): TGTGCCAGCAGTGTACGAGCGGGAGCCCTCAATGAGCAGTTCTTC.

The rearrangement uses TRBV2 and TRBJ2-6; D gene unclear. V was clipped by 3 bases and J by 4 bases, with 7 bases between them. In germline, CDR1 is SNHLY, CDR2 FYNNEI. This CDR3 is 14 amino acids long. The CDR3 DNA reads as TGTGCCAGCAGTGATCCCTCGGGGGCCAACGTCCTGACTTTC. Protein sequence: CASSDPSGANVLTF.

The J gene is TRBJ2-7, the V gene TRBV6-1; 9 bases are a match to TRBD2. The germline CDR1 and CDR2 sequences are MNHNS and SASEGT. With 6 bases clipped from V and 1 base from J, the junction kept 7 bases outside the gene matches. The CDR3 covers 15 residues. In nucleotides, the CDR3 is TGTGCCAGCAGGGGGGCGGGAGGGCCTTCCTACGAGCAGTACTTC. The encoded protein is CASRGAGGPSYEQYF.

This CDR3 reads CAISDAQAGNEQFF. CDR3 bases: TGTGCCATCAGCGATGCCCAGGCGGGGAATGAGCAGTTCTTC. The chain links TRBV10-3 to TRBJ2-1; D is perhaps TRBD2 (6 bases). With 6 bases removed from V and 7 bases from J, the gap between germline ends came to 16 bases. Looked up from germline, CDR1 is ENHRY and CDR2 is SYGVKD. The CDR3 has 14 residues.

The J gene is TRBJ1-2, the V gene TRBV7-9; the D is unclear. The CDR3 is made up of 14 amino acids. Germline values: CDR1 SEHNR, CDR2 FQNEAQ (reference sequence). V shed 1 base and J shed 3 bases, with 9 bases lying between them. CDR3 sequence (DNA): TGTGCCAGCAGCTTAGGTGGTCAGGACTATGGCTACACCTTC. It codes for CASSLGGQDYGYTF.

The rearrangement uses TRBV11-3 and TRBJ2-5; 7 nucleotides agree with TRBD1. CDR3 length: 13 residues. V lost 5 bases, J lost 5 bases, and 5 bases stayed unmatched. Looked up from germline, CDR1 is SGHNT and CDR2 is YENEEA. CDR3 in amino acids: CASSQRGRETQYF. CDR3 bases: TGTGCCAGCAGCCAGAGGGGGCGGGAGACCCAGTACTTC.

The rearrangement uses TRBV27 and TRBJ1-2, with 7 bases lining up with TRBD1. The CDR3 sequence is 13 residues long. V dropped 5 bases and J dropped 4; count of bases not matched to a gene: 4. Germline assignment: CDR1 MNHEY and CDR2 SMNVEV (reference sequence). CDR3 amino acids: CASSRTGFYGYTF. CDR3 bases: TGTGCCAGCAGTCGGACAGGATTCTATGGCTACACCTTC.

The rearrangement joins TRBV27 to TRBJ1-2; D is unresolved. CDR1 is MNHEY, CDR2 SMNVEV, per germline (reference sequence). V was trimmed by 6 bases and J by 2 bases, leaving 10 bases between them. CDR3 length: 13 residues. CDR3 in amino acids: CASRAQRNYGYTF. The DNA of the CDR3 is TGTGCCAGCAGGGCACAGCGGAACTATGGCTACACCTTC.

The chain joins TRBV6-1 to TRBJ2-3; D might be TRBD2 (5 bases). This CDR3 is built from 13 residues. Trimming took 5 bases from V and 4 from J, leaving 10 bases between them. Germline CDR1 is MNHNS and CDR2 is SASEGT. DNA of the CDR3: TGTGCCAGCAGTTTGGAGGTCCCAGATACGCAGTATTTT. This gives the protein CASSLEVPDTQYF.

J is TRBJ2-2 and V is TRBV5-1; 8 positions match TRBD1. The CDR3 length is 15 residues. J was trimmed by 8 bases and V by 2 bases; bases with no gene match: 8. Germline CDR1 is SGHRS and CDR2 is YFSETQ. The CDR3 DNA sequence: TGCGCCAGCAGCTTTTGGGCAGGGGGCGATGGGGAGCTGTTTTTT. Amino acids: CASSFWAGGDGELFF.

The CDR3 DNA reads TGTGCCAGCAGCGTCTCCGGACCTCGCGGAGGTGAAGCTTTCTTT. This translates into CASSVSGPRGGEAFF. This chain joins TRBV7-3 and TRBJ1-1; D is unresolved. Germline CDR1 SGHTA, CDR2 FQGTGA. Trimming left V 5 bases short and J 7 bases short, with 20 bases between. The CDR3 is 15 residues long. The entire variable domain, with the rest obtained from reference TRBV7-3 and TRBJ1-1, is as follows: GAGVSQTPSNKVTEKGKYVELRCDPISGHTALYWYRQSLGQGPEFLIYFQGTGAADDSGLPNDRFFAVRPEGSVSTLKIQRTERGDSAVYLCASSVSGPRGGEAFFGQGTRLTVV.

V usage is TRBV29-1 and J usage is TRBJ2-2; D is unclear. This CDR3 is 12 amino acids long. Germline V gene sequence: CDR1 SQVTM, CDR2 ANQGSEA. Deletions cut 7 bases from V and 1 base from J, with 7 bases between. CDR3 DNA: TGCAGCGCCAGTGTGAACACCGGGGAGCTGTTTTTT. Amino acid sequence: CSASVNTGELFF.

This sequence joins TRBV28 and TRBJ2-2; tentative D call: TRBD2 (6 bases). The CDR3 extends over 13 amino acids. In germline, CDR1 is MDHEN, CDR2 SYDVKM. The ends were cut back, 7 bases at V and 5 bases at J, with 11 bases in the middle. The CDR3 DNA reads TGTGCCAGCATGAGGAGCGGGACCGGGGAGCTGTTTTTT. This translates into CASMRSGTGELFF.

This clone was counted once. The chain combines TRBV5-4 with TRBJ2-5; 11 bases align to TRBD1. This CDR3 region has 12 residues. Germline values: CDR1 SGHNT, CDR2 YYREEE (reference sequence). The ends lost 4 bases at V and 7 bases at J; junction bases unmatched: 0. The CDR3 DNA follows: TGTGCCAGCAGCGGGACAGGGGGGACCCAGTACTTC. Protein sequence: CASSGTGGTQYF.

This clone was seen a handful of times. The genes are TRBV7-9 and TRBJ2-3; 7 positions agree with TRBD1. V trimming: 0 bases; J trimming: 2 bases; junction bases outside the gene matches: 8. The CDR3 totals 17 residues. The germline CDR1 and CDR2 sequences are SEHNR and FQNEAQ (reference sequence). The CDR3 bases are TGTGCCAGCAGCTTAGCGCGCCCAGGGGGATACACAGATACGCAGTATTTT. Translation: CASSLARPGGYTDTQYF.

V is TRBV27 and J is TRBJ2-3, with D unresolved. Germline CDR1 is MNHEY and CDR2 is SMNVEV (reference sequence). V was cut by 7 bases and J by 11 bases, with 16 bases left in between. The CDR3 sequence is 12 residues long. DNA for the CDR3: TGTGCCAGCACCTCCCTAGGCGTGGGGCAGTATTTT. The encoded protein is CASTSLGVGQYF.

This chain connects TRBV25-1 to TRBJ2-1, with 8 bases lining up with TRBD1. This CDR3 contains 15 residues. V shed 3 bases, J shed 4 bases, and the junction held 5 bases outside the gene matches. CDR1 is MGHDK and CDR2 is SYGVNS in the germline V gene. CDR3 region: CASSDRDRWYNEQFF. CDR3 DNA: TGTGCCAGCAGTGATCGGGACAGGTGGTACAATGAGCAGTTCTTC.

The V and J genes are TRBV6-6 and TRBJ2-6; possibly TRBD1 for D (5 bases). V was cut by 3 bases and J by 0 bases, with 9 bases left in between. Per the germline V gene, CDR1 is MNHNY and CDR2 is SVGAGI (reference sequence). The CDR3 extends over 16 amino acids. The CDR3 spells CASSYPDSSGANVLTF. CDR3 bases: TGTGCCAGCAGTTATCCCGACAGCTCTGGGGCCAACGTCCTGACTTTC.

The CDR3 reads CASSWRQGAHEQYF. CDR3 bases: TGTGCCAGCAGCTGGAGACAGGGGGCCCACGAGCAGTACTTC. The rearrangement links TRBV5-4 to TRBJ2-7; 10 nucleotides agree with TRBD1. Trimming at V came to 3 bases and at J to 5 bases, leaving 5 bases not matched to a gene. The germline V gene has CDR1 SGHNT and CDR2 YYREEE (reference sequence). The CDR3 consists of 14 residues.

The chain uses TRBV5-6 and TRBJ2-1; unclear D gene. V dropped 2 bases and J dropped 0 bases, with 12 bases sitting between them. The CDR3 has 16 residues. In germline, CDR1 is SGHDT, CDR2 YYEEEE. CDR3: CASSFPRFSSYNEQFF. In DNA, the CDR3 is TGTGCCAGCAGCTTCCCGCGGTTTAGCTCCTACAATGAGCAGTTCTTC.

The gene calls are TRBV6-1 and TRBJ2-3, with TRBD1 matching 10 bases. Germline V gene sequence: CDR1 MNHNS, CDR2 SASEGT. After removal of 2 bases from V and 1 base from J, the junction contained 3 bases not matched to a gene. The CDR3 covers 16 residues. The CDR3 sequence is CASSEQGTGGTDTQYF. In nucleotides, the CDR3 is TGTGCCAGCAGTGAACAAGGGACAGGGGGCACAGATACGCAGTATTTT.

V gene TRBV7-2 combines with J gene TRBJ1-1; tentatively, D is TRBD1 (5 bases). This CDR3 has 13 amino acids. Germline lookup yields CDR1 SGHTA and CDR2 FQGNSA. V lost 3 bases, J lost 3 bases, and 8 bases lay in between. CDR3: CASSFVGDTEAFF. The CDR3, as DNA: TGTGCCAGCAGCTTTGTAGGGGACACTGAAGCTTTCTTT. Looking up the rest from reference TRBV7-2 and TRBJ1-1 gives the full variable domain: GAGVSQSPSNKVTEKGKDVELRCDPISGHTALYWYRQSLGQGLEFLIYFQGNSAPDKSGLPSDRFSAERTGGSVSTLTIQRTQQEDSAVYLCASSFVGDTEAFFGQGTRLTVV.

This chain connects TRBV27 to TRBJ2-1, with D perhaps matching TRBD1 (6 bases). V shed 5 bases and J shed 2 bases, with 16 bases lying between them. There are 16 residues in the CDR3. Germline lookup yields CDR1 MNHEY and CDR2 SMNVEV (reference sequence). The CDR3 sequence is CASSPERAGAYNEQFF. CDR3 coding DNA: TGTGCCAGCAGTCCTGAGAGGGCAGGGGCCTACAATGAGCAGTTCTTC.

This sequence joins TRBV15 and TRBJ1-5; D gene uncertain. The CDR3 has 13 amino acids. Germline CDR1 reads LNHNV; CDR2 reads YYDKDF (reference sequence). Deletions cut 4 bases from V and 4 bases from J, with 8 bases between. CDR3 sequence: CATSMGRNQPQHF. CDR3 DNA sequence: TGTGCCACCAGCATGGGCAGGAATCAGCCCCAGCATTTT.